Sequencing of this TCR beta chain was carried out in a study of cytomegalovirus exposure and HLA in healthy donors. PCR involved 60 Vbeta and 13 Jbeta primers. Here immunoSEQ multiplex PCR was the method, and the copy in TCRdb shows in-frame clones only, minus some. The table lists approximately 100,000 clones, over 8% of them singletons. Study-wide results and caveats: In a later analysis, a missense DCLRE1C variant was linked to TCR beta V- and J-gene trimming. Available immune exposure information covered CMV serostatus only. Cytomegalovirus-associated status was assigned to approximately 160 TCR beta chains. According to an earlier analysis, most TCR beta V segments yielded productive rearrangements about 87% or about 30% of the time.

With respect to this clone: Its antigen is not known.

Germline CDR1 MGHRA, CDR2 YSYEKL. V shed 3 bases, J shed 4 bases, and the junction held 7 bases outside the gene matches. The CDR3 has 16 residues. The specimen was PBMCs. This rearrangement joins TRBV4-1 to TRBJ2-1; 9 bases are shared with TRBD2. The TCR comes from a man aged 45-65 years in good health and CMV-seropositive. Written as DNA, the CDR3 is TGCGCCAGCAGCCAGGAAAGGACTAGCGTATACAATGAGCAGTTCTTC. This sequence encodes CASSQERTSVYNEQFF.